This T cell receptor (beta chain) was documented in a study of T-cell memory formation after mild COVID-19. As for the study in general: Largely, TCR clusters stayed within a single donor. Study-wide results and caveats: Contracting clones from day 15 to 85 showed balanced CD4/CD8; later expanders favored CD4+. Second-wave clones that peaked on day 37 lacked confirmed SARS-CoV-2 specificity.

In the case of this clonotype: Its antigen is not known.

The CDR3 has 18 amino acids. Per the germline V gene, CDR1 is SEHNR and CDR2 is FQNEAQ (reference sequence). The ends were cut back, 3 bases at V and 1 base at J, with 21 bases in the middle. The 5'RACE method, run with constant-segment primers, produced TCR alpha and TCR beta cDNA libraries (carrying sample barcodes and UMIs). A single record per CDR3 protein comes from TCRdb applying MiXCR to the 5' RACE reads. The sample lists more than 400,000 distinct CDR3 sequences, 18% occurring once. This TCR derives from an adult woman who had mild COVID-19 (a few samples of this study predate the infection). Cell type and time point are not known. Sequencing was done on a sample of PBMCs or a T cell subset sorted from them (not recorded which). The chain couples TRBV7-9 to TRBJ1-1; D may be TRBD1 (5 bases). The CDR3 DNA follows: TGTGCCAGCAGCTTGGGACCCTCGGGGAGGGCGCGGAACACTGAAGCTTTCTTT. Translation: CASSLGPSGRARNTEAFF.